A selection of T cell receptor beta chains follows, all from one sample in a study of cytomegalovirus exposure and HLA in healthy donors. Sequenced by immunoSEQ multiplex PCR; TCRdb stores in-frame clones only, minus some. The sample lists about 100,000 clones; about 75% were seen once. The specimen sequenced was PBMCs. These TCRs come from a man in his forties in good health and CMV-seropositive. Both conserved end residues are part of each CDR3. Fields, in order: clone size, D gene, V gene, J gene, CDR3 DNA, CDR3 protein. A D gene is named only where the DNA matches it firmly. Expanded clones are given a class, and other clones once, few, many or no size at all.

NA	TRBD1	TRBV4-1	TRBJ2-2	TGCGCCAGCAGCCCCTATAAGGGGGCGGAAAGCGGGGAGCTGTTTTTT	CASSPYKGAESGELFF
NA	TRBD2	TRBV4-2	TRBJ2-3	TGTGCCAGCAGCCAAGAGGCTAGCGGGGGGACTAACACAGATACGCAGTATTTT	CASSQEASGGTNTDTQYF
NA	NA	TRBV28	TRBJ1-4	TGTGCCAGCAGGGAGGTTGGGTCAGTAGGTGAAAAACTGTTTTTT	CASREVGSVGEKLFF
once	NA	TRBV7-8	TRBJ2-3	TGTGCCAGCAGCCCCCGGACAGATACGCAGTATTTT	CASSPRTDTQYF
NA	TRBD1	TRBV28	TRBJ1-5	TGTGCCAGCAGTTCGAATAAGGGACAGGGAGGGCAGCCCCAGCATTTT	CASSSNKGQGGQPQHF
NA	TRBD1	TRBV7-2	TRBJ1-2	TGTGCCAGCAGCCCAGGACAGGGGGCGCACGGCTATGGCTACACCTTC	CASSPGQGAHGYGYTF
NA	NA	TRBV5-1	TRBJ1-1	TGCGCCAGCAGCTTGGTCGGTACCACTGAAGCTTTCTTT	CASSLVGTTEAFF
NA	NA	TRBV7-9	TRBJ2-7	TGTGCCAGCACCCCTCCGGGGTTCGACGAGCAGTACTTC	CASTPPGFDEQYF
once	TRBD1	TRBV2	TRBJ1-1	TGTGCCAGCGGCGGAAAGGGGGCGGAAGCTTTCTTT	CASGGKGAEAFF
NA	NA	TRBV19	TRBJ1-5	TGTGCCAGTAGTATAACATATAGCAATCAGCCCCAGCATTTT	CASSITYSNQPQHF
NA	NA	TRBV6-6	TRBJ1-1	TGTGCCAGCAGTCCTACAGGGAGCACTGAAGCTTTCTTT	CASSPTGSTEAFF
NA	TRBD1	TRBV7-7	TRBJ2-7	TGTGCTAGCAGCCTCGGGACAGGAGTCTCCTACGAGCAGTACTTC	CASSLGTGVSYEQYF
NA	TRBD1	TRBV5-1	TRBJ1-1	TGCGCCAGCAGCTTGGGCGACAGGGTTGCTGAAGCTTTCTTT	CASSLGDRVAEAFF
few	TRBD1	TRBV29-1	TRBJ2-2	TGCAGCGTTGAAGTAACCGGGACAGCCTTCCCCGGGGAGCTGTTTTTT	CSVEVTGTAFPGELFF
few	NA	TRBV27	TRBJ2-3	TGTGCCAGCAGTTTGCTAGAGGCCCCAGATACGCAGTATTTT	CASSLLEAPDTQYF
NA	NA	TRBV4-1	TRBJ2-1	TGCGCCAGCAGCCAAGATAGGCAGGGACTGTACAATGAGCAGTTCTTC	CASSQDRQGLYNEQFF
NA	NA	TRBV11-1	TRBJ2-7	TGTGCCAGCAGCTCGAGGTCTTGGGTCGAGCAGTACTTC	CASSSRSWVEQYF
NA	TRBD1	TRBV10-3	TRBJ1-3	TGTGCCATCAGCGAAGATCCGGGGACAGGCCAAGCTGGAAACACCATATATTTT	CAISEDPGTGQAGNTIYF
NA	TRBD2	TRBV7-2	TRBJ2-5	TGTGCCAGCAGCTTAACGATAAGCGGGAGAGGTGAGACCCAGTACTTC	CASSLTISGRGETQYF
NA	NA	TRBV5-1	TRBJ1-4	TGCGCCAGCAGCTTCGGGGGACGTGAAAAACTGTTTTTT	CASSFGGREKLFF
few	NA	TRBV7-6	TRBJ2-5	TGTGCCAGCAGCTCACAACAGGGCCCCGGGCAGACCCAGTACTTC	CASSSQQGPGQTQYF
NA	NA	TRBV11-3	TRBJ2-2	TGTGCCAGCAGCCATCAGCAGGCACACGAACTGAACACCGGGGAGCTGTTTTTT	CASSHQQAHELNTGELFF
NA	TRBD2	TRBV5-1	TRBJ2-3	TGCGCCAGCAGCTTGAGGCGGGGGACCCCAGATACGCAGTATTTT	CASSLRRGTPDTQYF
once	NA	TRBV14	TRBJ2-1	TGTGCCAGCACGCGTGAGCAGTTCTTC	CASTREQFF
once	NA	TRBV29-1	TRBJ1-2	TGCAGCGTTGCCCAGGACAGCCTAGGAGGCTACACCTTC	CSVAQDSLGGYTF
NA	NA	TRBV21-1	TRBJ1-2	TGTGCCAGCCCTAGCGGACCGCTCTTCTATGGCTACACCTTC	CASPSGPLFYGYTF
NA	NA	TRBV5-5	TRBJ2-5	TGTGCCAGCAGCCTCCTGACAGGGACGGGAGTAGAGACCCAGTACTTC	CASSLLTGTGVETQYF
few	TRBD1	TRBV7-7	TRBJ2-1	TGTGCTAGCAGCCCCGACTCAGGCGGGACAGGGCTGAATGAGCAGTTCTTC	CASSPDSGGTGLNEQFF
once	TRBD1	TRBV5-1	TRBJ2-1	TGCGCCAGCAGCTTCGGACAGGGGGCAGTCGATGAGCAGTTCTTC	CASSFGQGAVDEQFF
NA	NA	TRBV10-3	TRBJ1-1	TGTGCCATGAGTACAGAGATAAACACTGAAGCTTTCTTT	CAMSTEINTEAFF
once	TRBD1	TRBV2	TRBJ1-5	TGTGCCAGCAACTCACAGGGGTCTGATCAGCCCCAGCATTTT	CASNSQGSDQPQHF
few	NA	TRBV21-1	TRBJ1-5	TGTGCCAGCAGTATTGACAGGGGATTTCAGCCCCAGCATTTT	CASSIDRGFQPQHF
NA	NA	TRBV9	TRBJ2-2	TGTGCCAGCAGCGTAGGGTCAGGGTCGAACACCGGGGAGCTGTTTTTT	CASSVGSGSNTGELFF
NA	TRBD2	TRBV18	TRBJ2-2	TGTGCCAGCTCACCACCCTACAGCGGGGGTTCCGGGGAGCTGTTTTTT	CASSPPYSGGSGELFF
NA	TRBD1	TRBV4-2	TRBJ2-7	TGTGCCAGCAGCCAAGATGGGGTTGTTAGGGGGCGTCTCGAGCAGTACTTC	CASSQDGVVRGRLEQYF
NA	NA	TRBV5-3	TRBJ1-5	TGTGCCAGAAGCCTTCCCACAGATAGCAATCAGCCCCAGCATTTT	CARSLPTDSNQPQHF
NA	NA	TRBV2	TRBJ2-5	TGTGCCAGCAGGGAGGAAGAGACCCAGTACTTC	CASREEETQYF
NA	NA	TRBV5-1	TRBJ1-2	TGCGCCAGCAGCCCTGATTCGGAGTATGGCTACACCTTC	CASSPDSEYGYTF
NA	NA	TRBV4-1	TRBJ2-7	TGCGCCAGCAGCGCCCCTACGACAGGAAACTACGAGCAGTACTTC	CASSAPTTGNYEQYF
NA	NA	TRBV29-1	TRBJ1-3	TGCAGCGTTACCGACACAGGATCTGGAAACACCATATATTTT	CSVTDTGSGNTIYF
few	NA	TRBV9	TRBJ2-2	TGTGCCAGCAGCGTAGATCTAGGAGGGTCGAACACCGGGGAGCTGTTTTTT	CASSVDLGGSNTGELFF
NA	TRBD2	TRBV5-1	TRBJ2-1	TGCGCCAGCAGCTTGGGCGCGGGGGGGCCATCCGTCGATGAGCAGTTCTTC	CASSLGAGGPSVDEQFF
NA	NA	TRBV27	TRBJ1-2	TGTGCCAGCAGTTCTCCCCTACAGACCGGAGGGGGCTACACCTTC	CASSSPLQTGGGYTF
NA	TRBD1	TRBV2	TRBJ2-3	TGTGCCAGCAGTGGTCCAGGGGGAGCAGATACGCAGTATTTT	CASSGPGGADTQYF
NA	NA	TRBV4-1	TRBJ2-1	TGCGCCAGCAGCCAAGAAACTATCTACAATGAGCAGTTCTTC	CASSQETIYNEQFF
NA	NA	TRBV4-1	TRBJ2-2	TGCGCCAGCAGCCACCTACAGGGTAGGGAGCTGTTTTTT	CASSHLQGRELFF